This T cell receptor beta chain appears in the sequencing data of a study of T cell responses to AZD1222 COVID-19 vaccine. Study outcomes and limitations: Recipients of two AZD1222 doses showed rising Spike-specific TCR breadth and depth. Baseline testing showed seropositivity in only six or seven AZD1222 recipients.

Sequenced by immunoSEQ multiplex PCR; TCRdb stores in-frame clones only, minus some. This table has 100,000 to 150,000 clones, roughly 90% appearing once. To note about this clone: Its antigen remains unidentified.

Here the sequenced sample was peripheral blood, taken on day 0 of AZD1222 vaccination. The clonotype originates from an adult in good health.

As DNA, the CDR3 is TGCGCCAGCAGCTTGGGGGAAAGAGTTTCACCCCTCCACTTT. Translating it yields CASSLGERVSPLHF. This chain connects TRBV5-1 to TRBJ1-6, with D hard to call. CDR1 and CDR2 (germline): SGHRS, YFSETQ. This CDR3 is built from 14 residues. V lost 0 bases and J 9 bases, leaving 10 bases between the germline ends.